This passage covers 7 T cell receptor beta chains from one sample sequenced in a study of blood T cell repertoires in COVID-19. The data were produced by immunoSEQ multiplex PCR, yet TCRdb's version contains in-frame clones alone and is incomplete. The sample contains roughly 480,000 clones, 89% of which appear only once. The sequenced material came from peripheral blood. The receptors originated from a man aged 18 to 30 with COVID-19, enrolled during active disease.

J is TRBJ2-5 and V is TRBV3-1 (or the pseudogene TRBV3-2); TRBD2 might be the D (5 bases). Deletions cut 4 bases from V and 2 bases from J, with 14 bases between. Germline V lookup: CDR1 LGHDT, CDR2 YNNKEL (reference sequence). This CDR3 region has 15 residues. CDR3 region: CASSLVGEGQETQYF. CDR3 DNA: TGTGCCAGCAGCCTGGTGGGAGAGGGTCAAGAGACCCAGTACTTC.

This chain links TRBV5-1 with TRBJ2-5; 10 bases fit TRBD2. CDR1 is SGHRS and CDR2 is YFSETQ in the germline V gene. V lost 0 bases to trimming and J lost 4 bases; unmatched junction nucleotides: 9. The CDR3 consists of 17 residues. Here the CDR3 DNA reads TGCGCCAGCAGCTTGGCACCCCTAGCGGGAGCGGGAGAGACCCAGTACTTC. Protein product: CASSLAPLAGAGETQYF.

The CDR3 DNA reads TGTGCCAGTAGTGGGGACAGGGTATACTTTAGCAATCAGCCCCAGCATTTT. Translation: CASSGDRVYFSNQPQHF. This chain links TRBV19 with TRBJ1-5; TRBD1 aligns across 9 bases. With V trimmed by 5 bases and J by 0 bases, 8 bases remained unmatched. The germline V gene encodes CDR1 LNHDA and CDR2 SQIVND (reference sequence). The CDR3 runs 17 residues.

The chain combines TRBV2 with TRBJ2-4, with TRBD1 matching 10 bases. CDR1 is SNHLY and CDR2 is FYNNEI in the germline V gene. The CDR3 has 14 amino acids. V trimming: 7 bases; J trimming: 6 bases; junction bases outside the gene matches: 6. The DNA of the CDR3 is TGTGCCAGCATGCCGGACAGGGGGAGAAACATTCAGTACTTC. Protein product: CASMPDRGRNIQYF.

This chain connects TRBV6-5 to TRBJ1-2; a possible D gene is TRBD1 (5 bases). Germline V gene data show CDR1 as MNHEY and CDR2 as SVGAGI. This CDR3 has 14 residues. Deletions cut 0 bases from V and 7 bases from J, with 12 bases between. The CDR3 sequence is CASSYSRRGFGYTF. CDR3 bases: TGTGCCAGCAGTTACTCGAGGAGGGGTTTTGGCTACACCTTC.

V usage is TRBV12-3 or TRBV12-4 and J usage is TRBJ2-7; D is ambiguous. The CDR3 extends over 12 amino acids. Deletions cut 3 bases from V and 4 bases from J, with 7 bases between. CDR3 sequence reads: CASSFSRYEQYF. DNA for the CDR3: TGTGCCAGCAGTTTTAGTCGATACGAGCAGTACTTC.

CDR3 DNA: TGTGCCACTGGTCGACAGGGGGAAAACATTCAGTACTTC. It translates to CATGRQGENIQYF. The chain uses TRBV5-5 and TRBJ2-4; the match to TRBD1 covers 9 bases. The CDR3 runs 13 residues. Germline V gene data show CDR1 as SGHKS and CDR2 as YYEKEE (reference sequence). J lost 5 bases, V lost 9 bases, and 6 bases had no gene match.